The 30 T cell receptor beta chains listed next were all sequenced from one sample in a study of T-cell memory formation after mild COVID-19. Each CDR3 protein gets one entry after TCRdb re-called the 5' RACE reads with MiXCR. In the table there are 250,000 to 350,000 distinct CDR3 sequences, just under 20% of which are singletons. Material: PBMCs or a T cell subset sorted from them (not recorded which). The source of these receptors is a man between 18 and 35 years old who had mild COVID-19 (a few samples of this study predate the infection). Cell type and time point are not known.

The chain is built from TRBV9 and TRBJ1-2; D might be TRBD1 (6 bases). Germline V CDR1 and CDR2: SGDLS, YYNGEE. This CDR3 spans 15 amino acids. Trimming pared 3 bases from V and 4 bases from J, leaving 16 bases between. CDR3 sequence reads: CASSAGGPTAYGYTF. DNA for the CDR3: TGTGCCAGCAGCGCTGGGGGGCCGACAGCCTATGGCTACACCTTC.

This clonotype was detected ten times or more. This sequence joins TRBV7-6 and TRBJ2-1, with 8 bases lining up with TRBD2. Trimming at V came to 1 base and at J to 4 bases, leaving 6 bases not matched to a gene. CDR1 is SGHVS, CDR2 FNYEAQ, per germline. CDR3 size: 16 residues. The CDR3 region has the DNA TGTGCCAGCAGCTTAGACCGAGCGGGGGCTTACAATGAGCAGTTCTTC. Translation: CASSLDRAGAYNEQFF.

At least ten counts were recorded for this clonotype. The chain has TRBV5-1 and TRBJ2-6; D unclear. Deletions cut 4 bases from V and 0 bases from J, with 5 bases between. CDR1 is SGHRS and CDR2 is YFSETQ in the germline V gene. The CDR3 is 14 amino acids. In nucleotides, the CDR3 is TGCGCCAGCAGCGCCTCCTCTGGGGCCAACGTCCTGACTTTC. It codes for CASSASSGANVLTF.

This clonotype has just a few counts. The chain joins TRBV6-2 or TRBV6-3 to TRBJ2-2, with D uncertain. Between the trimmed V and J ends, which lost 0 bases and 2 bases, there was a span of 16 bases. The V gene's germline CDR1 is MNHEY and CDR2 SVGEGT. The CDR3 length is 18 residues. The DNA of the CDR3 is TGTGCCAGCAGTTACTCGATTCTTGAGCTCTTTAACACCGGGGAGCTGTTTTTT. It specifies CASSYSILELFNTGELFF.

This clonotype was recorded many times. V and J are TRBV28 and TRBJ1-2; 8 positions match TRBD1. With V trimmed by 6 bases and J by 3 bases, 15 bases remained unmatched. Per the germline V gene, CDR1 is MDHEN and CDR2 is SYDVKM. The CDR3 is made up of 17 amino acids. CDR3 in amino acids: CASSQYLTGDQDYGYTF. The CDR3 coding sequence is TGTGCCAGCAGCCAATACCTGACAGGGGACCAGGACTATGGCTACACCTTC.

This clonotype was detected only a few times. This sequence joins TRBV7-2 and TRBJ2-7; no firm D call. Trimming left V 5 bases short and J 4 bases short, with 9 bases between. Germline V gene lookup returns CDR1 SGHTA and CDR2 FQGNSA. This CDR3 region has 12 residues. The CDR3 here is CASSRLGYEQYF. For the CDR3, the DNA is TGTGCCAGCAGCAGGTTGGGGTACGAGCAGTACTTC.

This clonotype showed up just a few times. The V and J genes are TRBV20-1 and TRBJ2-5; TRBD2 agrees at 9 bases. The V and J ends lost 2 bases and 5 bases, in that order; junction bases with no gene match: 6. The CDR3 has 14 residues. Germline V CDR1 and CDR2: DFQATT, SNEGSKA (reference sequence). The CDR3 DNA sequence: TGCAGTGCTAGACCACGGACTAGCGCGGAGACCCAGTACTTC. Its translation is CSARPRTSAETQYF.

The chain links TRBV19 to TRBJ1-1, with a weak D call TRBD1 (5 bases). The germline V and J ends were trimmed by 3 bases and 4 bases, with 15 bases remaining between them. This CDR3 is built from 15 residues. CDR1 LNHDA and CDR2 SQIVND come from the germline V gene (reference sequence). The CDR3: CASSMSGAPPTEAFF. The CDR3 region has the DNA TGTGCCAGTAGTATGAGTGGGGCGCCTCCCACTGAAGCTTTCTTT.

The rearrangement uses TRBV12-3 or TRBV12-4 and TRBJ2-2; TRBD1 might be the D (6 bases). Trimming took off 1 base at V and 3 bases at J, with 9 bases between the two ends. The CDR3 consists of 15 residues. CDR3 DNA sequence: TGTGCCAGCAGTTTAGTACAGGGCCACACCGGGGAGCTGTTTTTT. Translation: CASSLVQGHTGELFF.

This clonotype appeared many times. This chain links TRBV14 with TRBJ1-4; D is undetermined. Germline CDR1 SGHDN, CDR2 FVKESK. Trimming pared 1 base from V and 8 bases from J, leaving 14 bases between. The CDR3 covers 15 residues. CDR3 DNA: TGTGCCAGCAGCCAAGGGGCTCGGGGAGGCGAAAAACTGTTTTTT. It encodes CASSQGARGGEKLFF.

This clonotype showed up just a few times. J is TRBJ2-3 and V is TRBV5-1, with D uncertain. V was shortened by 3 bases and J by 2 bases, with 10 bases between the two germline ends. The CDR3 totals 14 residues. Germline V gene lookup returns CDR1 SGHRS and CDR2 YFSETQ. The CDR3 nucleotides read TGCGCCAGCAGCTCGGACCCAAACACAGATACGCAGTATTTT. The encoded protein is CASSSDPNTDTQYF.

The CDR3 here is CATENREIKGAQYF. In DNA, the CDR3 is TGTGCCACCGAGAACCGGGAGATTAAGGGTGCGCAGTATTTT. The V and J genes are TRBV28 and TRBJ2-3, with a tentative D call TRBD2 (6 bases). The CDR3 totals 14 residues. Germline CDR1 and CDR2: MDHEN and SYDVKM. V was pared by 10 bases and J by 10 bases, with 24 bases between.

CDR3 in amino acids: CASSLRTRALTGANVLTF. The CDR3 DNA reads as TGTGCCAGCAGCTTAAGGACTAGAGCCTTAACCGGGGCCAACGTCCTGACTTTC. This chain uses TRBV7-8 with TRBJ2-6; 7 bases fit TRBD2. The trim removed 2 bases at V and 4 bases at J, leaving 11 bases unmatched. The germline gives CDR1 SGHVS, CDR2 FQNEAQ. This CDR3 region has 18 residues.

This chain links TRBV7-6 with TRBJ2-5, with D tentatively TRBD1 (6 bases). The CDR3 has 13 amino acids. V was clipped by 8 bases and J by 5 bases, with 15 bases between them. Germline CDR1 is SGHVS and CDR2 is FNYEAQ. The DNA for the CDR3 is TGTGCCAGCGGCTACAGGGTCGGGGAGACCCAGTACTTC. This gives the protein CASGYRVGETQYF.

This clonotype was picked up many times. The rearrangement uses TRBV7-2 and TRBJ2-3, with D unclear. Germline V lookup: CDR1 SGHTA, CDR2 FQGNSA. Trimming shortened V by 5 bases and J by 1 base, and 10 bases separated the two germline ends. The length of the CDR3 is 14 residues. The CDR3: CASSVDGGTDTQYF. For the CDR3, the DNA is TGTGCCAGCAGCGTGGATGGCGGCACAGATACGCAGTATTTT.

This clonotype was seen more than once but under ten times. The chain combines TRBV19 with TRBJ2-5; 8 bases are shared with TRBD1. CDR1 and CDR2 (germline): LNHDA, SQIVND (reference sequence). V lost 6 bases and J lost 4; bases outside the gene matches: 19. The CDR3 spans 18 residues. Written as DNA, the CDR3 is TGTGCCAGTAGCCAAGGACAGGGACGCAAAGAAGTCCGAGAGACCCAGTACTTC. Protein sequence: CASSQGQGRKEVRETQYF.

This clonotype was found a few times. Here the CDR3 DNA reads TGTGCCAGCAGTGAAGGTAGGGCCTACAATGAGCAGTTCTTC. Its protein product is CASSEGRAYNEQFF. The chain combines TRBV2 with TRBJ2-1; D remains ambiguous. Germline-derived CDR1 and CDR2 are SNHLY and FYNNEI. This CDR3 region has 14 residues. Trimming shortened V by 1 base and J by 2 bases, and 6 bases separated the two germline ends.

The chain uses TRBV6-1 and TRBJ2-1; TRBD2 aligns across 12 bases. This CDR3 spans 14 amino acids. After removal of 6 bases from V and 7 bases from J, the junction contained 4 bases not matched to a gene. The germline CDR1 and CDR2 sequences are MNHNS and SASEGT. Here the CDR3 reads CASRRLAGENEQFF. The DNA of the CDR3 is TGTGCCAGCAGGAGACTAGCGGGGGAAAATGAGCAGTTCTTC.

The sample holds a few counts of this clonotype. The V and J genes are TRBV12-3 or TRBV12-4 and TRBJ1-1; D gene uncertain. CDR3 length equals 13 residues. Trimming removed 1 base at V and 2 bases at J, with 5 bases between. The CDR3 reads CASSLGKNTEAFF. CDR3 DNA: TGTGCCAGCAGTTTAGGTAAAAACACTGAAGCTTTCTTT.

This chain links TRBV4-1 with TRBJ1-1; the D is unclear. The length of the CDR3 is 13 residues. The ends were cut back, 4 bases at V and 7 bases at J, with 13 bases in the middle. Per the germline V gene, CDR1 is MGHRA and CDR2 is YSYEKL. The CDR3: CASSRHPLDEAFF. CDR3 nucleotide sequence: TGCGCCAGCAGCCGCCATCCCTTGGATGAAGCTTTCTTT.

This clonotype has only a few counts. The chain joins TRBV6-2 or TRBV6-3 to TRBJ2-7; 9 nucleotides line up with TRBD1. Germline V gives CDR1 MNHEY, CDR2 SVGEGT. Germline trimming cut 4 bases from V and 4 bases from J; bases unmatched to any gene: 5. This CDR3 has 14 amino acids. Here the CDR3 DNA reads TGTGCCAGCAGTTTAGGACAGGGGCATTACGAGCAGTACGTC. Protein product: CASSLGQGHYEQYV.

This clonotype appeared many times. The chain employs TRBV5-1 and TRBJ2-1, with D unresolved. This CDR3 is 15 amino acids long. Trimming stripped 0 bases from V and 0 bases from J, with 7 bases between. CDR1 SGHRS and CDR2 YFSETQ come from the germline V gene. CDR3 protein: CASSLGGFSYNEQFF. CDR3 DNA sequence: TGCGCCAGCAGCTTGGGGGGTTTCTCCTACAATGAGCAGTTCTTC.

The rearrangement links TRBV12-3 or TRBV12-4 to TRBJ2-2; 7 bases fit TRBD1. The CDR3 runs 18 residues. V gave up 7 bases and J gave up 2 bases; unmatched junction bases: 16. CDR3 in amino acids: CASIIGPSTGINTGELFF. The CDR3, as DNA: TGTGCCAGCATCATCGGGCCTTCGACAGGGATCAACACCGGGGAGCTGTTTTTT.

This chain uses TRBV15 with TRBJ1-6; perhaps TRBD1 as D (5 bases). The CDR3 is 14 amino acids. The V end was cut by 2 bases, the J end by 9 bases, with 11 bases between. CDR1 LNHNV and CDR2 YYDKDF come from the germline V gene (reference sequence). DNA for the CDR3: TGTGCCACCAGCAGACCAGGGACCGGTTCACCCCTCCACTTT. Its protein product is CATSRPGTGSPLHF.

The V and J genes are TRBV7-3 and TRBJ2-1; D not certain. The CDR3 contains 13 residues. Germline V gene lookup returns CDR1 SGHTA and CDR2 FQGTGA. The germline V and J ends were trimmed by 5 bases and 5 bases, with 10 bases remaining between them. CDR3: CASSPDIHNEQFF. CDR3 DNA sequence: TGTGCCAGCAGCCCAGATATTCACAATGAGCAGTTCTTC.

The sample holds a few counts of this clonotype. The J gene is TRBJ1-2, the V gene TRBV5-1, with unresolved D. CDR1 and CDR2 (germline): SGHRS, YFSETQ. Between the trimmed V and J ends, which lost 1 base and 7 bases, there was a span of 14 bases. The CDR3 contains 14 residues. Here the CDR3 reads CASSLIDGRSGYTF. CDR3 in DNA: TGCGCCAGCAGCTTGATTGATGGGAGGAGTGGCTACACCTTC.

This clonotype was seen only a few times. The chain employs TRBV14 and TRBJ1-4, with TRBD1 identical over 7 bases. In germline, CDR1 is SGHDN, CDR2 FVKESK. V shed 1 base, J shed 10 bases, and the junction held 9 bases outside the gene matches. The CDR3 consists of 15 residues. CDR3 in DNA: TGTGCCAGCAGCCAAGCTACAGGGGTAGCAGGAAAACTGTTTTTT. Translation gives CASSQATGVAGKLFF.

The chain joins TRBV5-1 to TRBJ2-5; 9 nucleotides line up with TRBD2. V lost 4 bases and J lost 5; bases outside the gene matches: 6. Germline V gene lookup returns CDR1 SGHRS and CDR2 YFSETQ. CDR3 size: 14 residues. The CDR3, as DNA: TGCGCCAGCAGCGGGACTAGCTCGGGGGAGACCCAGTACTTC. It encodes CASSGTSSGETQYF.

The chain employs TRBV29-1 and TRBJ2-2; no firm D call. CDR3 length equals 13 residues. The V end was cut by 7 bases, the J end by 2 bases, with 11 bases between. Germline V gives CDR1 SQVTM, CDR2 ANQGSEA. DNA for the CDR3: TGCAGCGCTATAGGGCAAAACACCGGGGAGCTGTTTTTT. Its translation is CSAIGQNTGELFF.

The chain links TRBV4-1 to TRBJ1-1; the D is unclear. The CDR3 spans 17 residues. Trimming took off 3 bases at V and 5 bases at J, with 22 bases between the two ends. The germline gives CDR1 MGHRA, CDR2 YSYEKL. The CDR3 is CASSQGSILIQRTEAFF. The CDR3 bases are TGCGCCAGCAGCCAGGGTTCTATTTTAATACAGAGGACTGAAGCTTTCTTT.